This record covers a single TCR beta chain. Assay: immunoSEQ multiplex PCR; the TCRdb copy retains only in-frame clones and omits some. The data show fewer than 250,000 clones, around 83% seen once. The source of the sample is a study of blood T cell repertoires in COVID-19. The CDR3 totals 14 residues. V lost 6 bases, J lost 3 bases, and 5 bases stayed unmatched. Germline CDR1 SNHLY, CDR2 FYNNEI. The genes are TRBV2 and TRBJ1-5, with 7 bases aligning to TRBD1. This receptor was identified in a man aged 45-65 years with active or convalescent COVID-19. The material sequenced was peripheral blood. The CDR3 loop reads CASSPGQYNQPQHF. The CDR3 DNA reads TGTGCCAGCAGCCCGGGACAGTACAATCAGCCCCAGCATTTT.